This T cell receptor beta chain comes out of a study of blood T cells in healthy people across ages. V was pared by 1 base and J by 4 bases, with 5 bases between. This CDR3 contains 13 residues. CDR1 and CDR2 (germline): MNHEY, SMNVEV (reference sequence). Primed by a sample-barcoded 5' primer and a J-beta primer mix, a second PCR proceeded for about 7 to 11 cycles. Per sample, CDR3-containing paired-end reads numbered at least 3 million. Using its own MiXCR run on the 5' RACE reads, TCRdb lists one record per CDR3 protein. The top ten clones hold less than 0.85% of a sample with more than 900,000 distinct CDR3 sequences, about 23% of them seen once. In the case of this clonotype: The target antigen is unknown. A much larger clone lies one base from this, so it may be a read error.

Broader study findings: Long-lived and aged donors differed, with more naive CD4+ cells and higher diversity in the long-lived. Strong correlation existed between TCR beta diversity and naive T cell percentage.

These same data were also listed under a study on T cells of mothers and their children. As that report states: With unrelated pairs as the comparison, related mother-child pairs had a slightly higher overlap that was not significant.

The sample was blood. The source is a girl under 10 years old in good health. The V and J genes are TRBV27 and TRBJ1-5; D gene ambiguous. The CDR3: CASSLWANQPQHF. CDR3 in DNA: TGTGCCAGCAGTTTATGGGCGAATCAGCCCCAGCATTTT.